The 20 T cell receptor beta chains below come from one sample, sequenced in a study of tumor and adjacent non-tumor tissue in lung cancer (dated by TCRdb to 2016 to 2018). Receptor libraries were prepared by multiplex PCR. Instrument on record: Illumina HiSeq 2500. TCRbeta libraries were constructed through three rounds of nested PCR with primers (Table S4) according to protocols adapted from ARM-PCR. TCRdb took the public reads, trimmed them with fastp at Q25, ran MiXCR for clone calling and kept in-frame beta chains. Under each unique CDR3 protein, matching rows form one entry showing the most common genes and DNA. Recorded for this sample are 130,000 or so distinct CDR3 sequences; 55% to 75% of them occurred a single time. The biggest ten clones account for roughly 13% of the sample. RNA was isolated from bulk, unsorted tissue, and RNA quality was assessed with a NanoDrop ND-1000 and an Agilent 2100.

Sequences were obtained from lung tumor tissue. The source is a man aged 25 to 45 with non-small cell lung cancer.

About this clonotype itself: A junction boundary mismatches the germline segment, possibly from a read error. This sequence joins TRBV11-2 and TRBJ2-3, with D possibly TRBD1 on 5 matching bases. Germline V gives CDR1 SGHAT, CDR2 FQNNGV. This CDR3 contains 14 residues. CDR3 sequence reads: CASSIFDSTDTQYF. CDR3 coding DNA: TGTGCCAGCAGCATATTCGACAGCACAGATACACAGTATTTT.

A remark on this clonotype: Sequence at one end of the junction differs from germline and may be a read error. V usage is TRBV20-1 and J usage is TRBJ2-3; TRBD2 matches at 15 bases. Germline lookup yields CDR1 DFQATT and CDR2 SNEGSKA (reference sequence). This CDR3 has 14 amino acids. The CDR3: CSTTGLAGGDTQYF. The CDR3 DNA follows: TGCAGTACCACGGGACTAGCGGGAGGAGATACGCAATATTTT.

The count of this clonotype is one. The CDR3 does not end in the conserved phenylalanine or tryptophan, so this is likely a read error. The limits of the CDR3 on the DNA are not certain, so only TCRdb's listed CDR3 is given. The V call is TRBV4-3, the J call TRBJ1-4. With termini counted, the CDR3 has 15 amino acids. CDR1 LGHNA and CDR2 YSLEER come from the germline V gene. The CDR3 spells CASSATPGWSEILLL.

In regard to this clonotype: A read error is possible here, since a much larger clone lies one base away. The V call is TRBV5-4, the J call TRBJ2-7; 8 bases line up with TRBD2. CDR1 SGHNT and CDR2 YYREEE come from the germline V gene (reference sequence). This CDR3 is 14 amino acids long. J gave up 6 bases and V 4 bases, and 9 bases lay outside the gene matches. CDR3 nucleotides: TGTGCCAGCAGCCCCGGACTAGCTGCCTGCGAGCAGTACTTC. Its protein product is CASSPGLAACEQYF.

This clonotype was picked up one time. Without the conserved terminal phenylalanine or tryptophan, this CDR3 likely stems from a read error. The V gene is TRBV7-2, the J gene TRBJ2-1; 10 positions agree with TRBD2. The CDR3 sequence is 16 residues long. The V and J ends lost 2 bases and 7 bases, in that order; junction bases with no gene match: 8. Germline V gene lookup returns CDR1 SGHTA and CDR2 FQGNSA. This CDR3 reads CASSLWSSGGYNEQFL. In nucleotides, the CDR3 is TGTGCCAGCAGCTTATGGTCTAGCGGGGGATATAATGAGCAGTTCTTA.

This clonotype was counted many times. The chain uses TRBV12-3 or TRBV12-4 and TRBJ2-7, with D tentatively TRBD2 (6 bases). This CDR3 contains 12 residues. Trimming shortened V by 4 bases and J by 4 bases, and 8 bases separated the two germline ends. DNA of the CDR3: TGTGCCAGCAGTTCCGGGGGTTACGAGCAGTACTTC. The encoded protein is CASSSGGYEQYF.

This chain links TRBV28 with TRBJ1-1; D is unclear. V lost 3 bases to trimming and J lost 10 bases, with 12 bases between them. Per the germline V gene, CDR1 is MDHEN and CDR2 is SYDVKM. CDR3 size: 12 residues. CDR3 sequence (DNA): TGTGCCAGCAGTTTGTCCCAACAGCGAGCTTTCTTT. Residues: CASSLSQQRAFF. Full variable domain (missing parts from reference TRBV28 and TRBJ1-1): DVKVTQSSRYLVKRTGEKVFLECVQDMDHENMFWYRQDPGLGLRLIYFSYDVKMKEKGDIPEGYSVSREKKERFSLILESASTNQTSMYLCASSLSQQRAFFGQGTRLTVV.

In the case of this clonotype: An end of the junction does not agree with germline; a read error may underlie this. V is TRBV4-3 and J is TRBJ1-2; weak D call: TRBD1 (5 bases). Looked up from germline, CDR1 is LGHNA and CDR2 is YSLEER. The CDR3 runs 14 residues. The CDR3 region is CASSQNSVRVGYTF. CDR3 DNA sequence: TGCGCCAGCAGCCAAAATTCCGTCAGGGTTGGCTACACTTTC.

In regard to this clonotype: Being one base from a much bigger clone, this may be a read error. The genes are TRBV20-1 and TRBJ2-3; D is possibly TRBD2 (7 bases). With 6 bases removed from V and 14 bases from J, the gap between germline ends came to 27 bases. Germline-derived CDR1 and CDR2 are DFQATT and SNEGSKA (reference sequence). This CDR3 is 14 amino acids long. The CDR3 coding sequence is TGCAGTGCCCAAGTGAGGGGGGGCGTGGGGCCGGGGTATTTT. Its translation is CSAQVRGGVGPGYF.

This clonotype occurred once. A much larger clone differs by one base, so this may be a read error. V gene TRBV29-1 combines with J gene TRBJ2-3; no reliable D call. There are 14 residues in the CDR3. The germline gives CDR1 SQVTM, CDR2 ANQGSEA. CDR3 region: CSIEDYEGTDTQYF. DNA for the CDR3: TGCAGCATTGAAGATTACGAGGGCACAGATACGCAGTATTTT.

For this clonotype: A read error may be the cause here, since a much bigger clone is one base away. The CDR3 DNA is TGTGCCAGCCTTAGGAAACTAACGAGAACCGGGGAGCTGTTTTTT. This gives the protein CASLRKLTRTGELFF. This rearrangement joins TRBV6-1 to TRBJ2-2; unclear D gene. Trimming pared 8 bases from V and 5 bases from J, leaving 18 bases between. There are 15 residues in the CDR3. Germline CDR1 is MNHNS and CDR2 is SASEGT.

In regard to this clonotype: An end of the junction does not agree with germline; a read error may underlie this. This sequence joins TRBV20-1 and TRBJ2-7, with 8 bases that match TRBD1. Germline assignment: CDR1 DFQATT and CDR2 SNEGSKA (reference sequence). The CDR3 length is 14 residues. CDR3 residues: CCAANWAGGDEQYF. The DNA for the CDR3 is TGCTGTGCTGCGAACTGGGCAGGGGGCGATGAACAGTACTTC.

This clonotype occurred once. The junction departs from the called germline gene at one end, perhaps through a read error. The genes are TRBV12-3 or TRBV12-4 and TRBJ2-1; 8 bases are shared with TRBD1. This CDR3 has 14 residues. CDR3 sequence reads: CASNLGQGAYEQFF. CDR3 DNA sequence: TGTGCCAGCAATTTAGGACAGGGTGCCTATGAGCAGTTCTTC.

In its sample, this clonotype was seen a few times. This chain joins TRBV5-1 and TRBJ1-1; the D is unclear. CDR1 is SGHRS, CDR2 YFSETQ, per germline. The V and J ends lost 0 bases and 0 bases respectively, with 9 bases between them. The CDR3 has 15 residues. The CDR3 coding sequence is TGCGCCAGCAGCTTGGACCCAGTTATGAACACTGAAGCTTTCTTT. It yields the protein CASSLDPVMNTEAFF.

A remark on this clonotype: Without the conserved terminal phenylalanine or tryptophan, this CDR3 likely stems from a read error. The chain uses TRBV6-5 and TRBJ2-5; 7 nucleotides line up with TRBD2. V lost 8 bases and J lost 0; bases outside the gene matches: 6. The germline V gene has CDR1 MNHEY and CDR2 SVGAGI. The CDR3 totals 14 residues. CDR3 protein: CASDPSGYQETQYL. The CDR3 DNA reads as TGTGCCAGCGATCCTAGCGGATACCAAGAGACCCAGTACCTC.

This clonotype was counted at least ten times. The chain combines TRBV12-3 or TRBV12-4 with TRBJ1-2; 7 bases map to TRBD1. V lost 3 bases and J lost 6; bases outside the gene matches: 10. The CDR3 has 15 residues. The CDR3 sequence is CASSFGPRQGHGYTF. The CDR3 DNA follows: TGTGCCAGCAGTTTCGGGCCACGACAGGGCCATGGCTACACCTTC.

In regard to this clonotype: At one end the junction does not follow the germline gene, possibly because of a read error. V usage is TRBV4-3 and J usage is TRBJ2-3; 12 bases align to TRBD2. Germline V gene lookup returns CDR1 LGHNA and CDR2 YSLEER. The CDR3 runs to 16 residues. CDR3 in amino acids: CASSQILAGGTDTHYF. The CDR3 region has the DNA TGCGCCAGCAGCCAGATACTAGCGGGGGGAACAGATACGCATTATTTT.

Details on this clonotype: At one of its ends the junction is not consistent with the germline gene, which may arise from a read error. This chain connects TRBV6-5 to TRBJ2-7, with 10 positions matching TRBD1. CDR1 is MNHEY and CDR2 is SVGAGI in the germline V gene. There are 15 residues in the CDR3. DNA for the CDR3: TGTGCCAGCAGATTGGGACAGGGGAGCTCCTACGAGCAGCACTTC. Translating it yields CASRLGQGSSYEQHF.

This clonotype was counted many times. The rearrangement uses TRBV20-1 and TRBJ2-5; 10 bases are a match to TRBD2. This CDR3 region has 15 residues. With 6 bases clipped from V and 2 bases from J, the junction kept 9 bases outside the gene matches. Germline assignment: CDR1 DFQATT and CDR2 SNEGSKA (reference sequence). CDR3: CSARGKRGGQETQYF. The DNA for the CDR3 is TGCAGTGCCAGGGGGAAGCGGGGGGGACAAGAGACCCAGTACTTC.

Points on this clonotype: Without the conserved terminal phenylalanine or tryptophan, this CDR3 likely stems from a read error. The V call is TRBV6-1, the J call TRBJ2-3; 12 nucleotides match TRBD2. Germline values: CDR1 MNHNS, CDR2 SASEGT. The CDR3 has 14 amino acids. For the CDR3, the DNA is TGTGCCAGCAGTGAAGGACTAGCGGGAGATACACAGTATTAT. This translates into CASSEGLAGDTQYY.